The 12 T cell receptor beta chains below all came from one sample that was sequenced in a study of blood T cells in healthy people across ages. A sample-barcoded 5' primer and a J-beta primer mix were used in a second PCR of about 7 to 12 cycles. TCRdb redid the calling of the 5' RACE reads with MiXCR, one entry per CDR3 protein. The sample holds more than 650,000 distinct CDR3 sequences, about 20% seen once. The sample comprised blood. The receptors were sampled from a man in his 70s in good health.

This clonotype was seen a few times. The V and J genes are TRBV12-3 or TRBV12-4 and TRBJ2-5; a possible D gene is TRBD2 (5 bases). CDR3 length: 11 residues. The V end was cut by 6 bases, the J end by 12 bases, with 14 bases between. The CDR3 loop reads CASRGGGIEYF. The CDR3 DNA reads as TGTGCCAGCAGAGGAGGAGGTATCGAGTACTTC.

Ten or more counts support this clonotype. The J gene is TRBJ2-5, the V gene TRBV24-1; weak D call: TRBD2 (5 bases). V gave up 5 bases and J gave up 5 bases, with 14 bases separating them. Per germline, CDR1 KGHDR and CDR2 SFDVKD. The CDR3 runs to 14 residues. The CDR3 spells CATSVGRAEETQYF. The CDR3 region has the DNA TGTGCCACCAGTGTGGGAAGAGCGGAGGAGACCCAGTACTTC.

The chain joins TRBV19 to TRBJ2-5; tentatively, D is TRBD1 (6 bases). This CDR3 contains 15 residues. CDR1 and CDR2 (germline): LNHDA, SQIVND (reference sequence). V dropped 1 base and J dropped 5 bases, with 14 bases sitting between them. The CDR3 is CASSIVAGAGETQYF. The CDR3 nucleotides are TGTGCCAGTAGTATAGTGGCAGGGGCAGGGGAGACCCAGTACTTC.

This clonotype was recorded a few times. The gene calls are TRBV9 and TRBJ2-1; TRBD1 agrees at 8 bases. Germline CDR1 is SGDLS and CDR2 is YYNGEE. J was trimmed by 3 bases and V by 0 bases; bases with no gene match: 17. CDR3 length: 20 residues. The CDR3 reads CASSVATGVGVGQGYNEQFF. The DNA for the CDR3 is TGTGCCAGCAGCGTAGCTACCGGGGTTGGTGTAGGACAGGGCTACAATGAGCAGTTCTTC. Variable domain in full (rest from reference TRBV9 and TRBJ2-1): DSGVTQTPKHLITATGQRVTLRCSPRSGDLSVYWYQQSLDQGLQFLIQYYNGEERAKGNILERFSAQQFPDLHSELNLSSLELGDSALYFCASSVATGVGVGQGYNEQFFGPGTRLTVL.

This clonotype was counted only a few times. CDR3 in DNA: TGCGCCACGACAGCCACCATGAACACTGAAGCTTTCTTT. It translates to CATTATMNTEAFF. The chain is built from TRBV10-2 and TRBJ1-1, with TRBD1 as a possible D gene (5 bases). Germline lookup yields CDR1 WSHSY and CDR2 SAAADI. This CDR3 spans 13 amino acids. V lost 10 bases and J lost 0, with 12 bases in between.

This clonotype showed up just a few times. The chain recombines TRBV20-1 with TRBJ2-3; TRBD2 agrees at 7 bases. CDR1 and CDR2 (germline): DFQATT, SNEGSKA (reference sequence). V lost 3 bases and J lost 4; bases outside the gene matches: 4. The CDR3 has 13 residues. CDR3: CSASSSGADTQYF. CDR3 nucleotide sequence: TGCAGTGCTAGTTCTAGCGGCGCAGATACGCAGTATTTT.

This clonotype was seen more than once but under ten times. The rearrangement joins TRBV29-1 to TRBJ2-3; D tentatively fits TRBD1 or TRBD2 (6 bases each). This CDR3 has 13 residues. The germline V gene encodes CDR1 SQVTM and CDR2 ANQGSEA. Trimming pared 7 bases from V and 1 base from J, leaving 12 bases between. CDR3 loop: CSAGASGTDTQYF. The CDR3 bases are TGCAGCGCGGGGGCTTCGGGCACAGATACGCAGTATTTT.

This clonotype was recorded a few times. The genes are TRBV7-2 and TRBJ2-3, with 15 bases aligning to TRBD2. J lost 0 bases, V lost 4 bases, and 8 bases had no gene match. Germline lookup yields CDR1 SGHTA and CDR2 FQGNSA. The CDR3 loop spans 19 amino acids. The CDR3 sequence: CASSSWTSGRALSTDTQYF. Written as DNA, the CDR3 is TGTGCCAGCAGCTCATGGACTAGCGGGAGGGCCTTGAGCACAGATACGCAGTATTTT.

The V and J genes are TRBV6-5 and TRBJ1-1; 8 bases are a match to TRBD1. The CDR3 sequence is 17 residues long. With V trimmed by 1 base and J by 0 bases, 7 bases remained unmatched. Germline values: CDR1 MNHEY, CDR2 SVGAGI. DNA for the CDR3: TGTGCCAGCAGTTACTACGCCAGGGGGCATATGAACACTGAAGCTTTCTTT. It is translated as CASSYYARGHMNTEAFF.

The V call is TRBV10-3, the J call TRBJ2-6, with TRBD2 as a possible D gene (5 bases). The germline V gene has CDR1 ENHRY and CDR2 SYGVKD. Deletions cut 7 bases from V and 0 bases from J, with 10 bases between. The CDR3 spans 15 residues. The CDR3 bases are TGTGCCATCAATGGAGGCGACTCTGGGGCCAACGTCCTGACTTTC. It translates to CAINGGDSGANVLTF.

The chain has TRBV24-1 and TRBJ1-2; TRBD1 is a possible D gene (5 bases). Germline CDR1 is KGHDR and CDR2 is SFDVKD. V lost 4 bases and J lost 4, with 18 bases in between. This CDR3 contains 16 residues. The CDR3 reads CATSERETRGAYGYTF. The CDR3 DNA follows: TGTGCCACCAGTGAGCGCGAAACGCGGGGCGCCTATGGCTACACCTTC.

The chain is built from TRBV7-6 and TRBJ2-1, with 8 bases identical to TRBD1. The better agreement between TRBJ2-7 and the DNA end casts doubt on the J call. The germline CDR1 and CDR2 sequences are SGHVS and FNYEAQ. This CDR3 contains 15 residues. The CDR3 nucleotides are TGTGCCAGCAGCCAAAGACAGGGGTCCTCCTACGAGCAGTACTTC. Residues: CASSQRQGSSYEQYF.